This T cell receptor beta chain was identified in a study of T cell responses to AZD1222 COVID-19 vaccine. Study-level results: Dominant CD4 TCR responses targeted spike regions 160-218 and 743-854. The breadth and depth of Spike-specific TCRs increased once two AZD1222 doses had been given. Repertoire sampling was restricted to post-peak T cell response timepoints.

Some clones are missing from TCRdb's copy, which holds only in-frame ones; the method was immunoSEQ multiplex PCR. The sample lists 65,000 to 80,000 clones, around 90% occurring once. Comments on this clone: Antigen unknown.

This sequence was found in an adult in good health. Sequencing used peripheral blood, obtained on day 0 of AZD1222 vaccination.

The CDR3: CASSFGPNYGYTF. The DNA for the CDR3 is TGTGCCAGCAGTTTCGGCCCTAACTATGGCTACACCTTC. This sequence joins TRBV12-3 or TRBV12-4 and TRBJ1-2, with D unclear. Trimming removed 3 bases from V and 0 bases from J, with 5 bases in between. CDR3 length equals 13 residues.